The 21 T cell receptor beta chains presented below share a single source sample, sequenced in a study of tumor and adjacent non-tumor tissue in lung cancer. RNA was extracted from bulk tissue without any cell sorting. The normal lung tissue was taken more than 3 cm from the tumor edge. Three rounds of nested PCR, following a modified ARM-PCR protocol, produced the TCRbeta library. TCRdb processed the multiplex PCR reads anew with MiXCR; each CDR3 protein has one entry. The table shows about 50,000 distinct CDR3 sequences, with about 70% occurring only once. Sequenced input: distant non-tumor lung tissue. The origin of the receptors is a woman aged 60-75 years with non-small cell lung cancer.

A word on this clonotype: The junction differs from germline at one of its ends, possibly a read error. V gene TRBV4-3 combines with J gene TRBJ2-6; D gene unclear. Per germline, CDR1 LGHNA and CDR2 YSLEER. The CDR3 is 14 amino acids. The CDR3 coding sequence is TGCGTCAGCAGCCAAGAACGAGGGGCCAACGTCCTGACTTTC. Translating it yields CVSSQERGANVLTF.

The sample holds one count of this clonotype. CDR3 in DNA: TGCGCCAGCAGTCCAAATATAATGAATGGCTACACCTTC. Protein sequence: CASSPNIMNGYTF. The chain carries TRBV4-3 and TRBJ1-2; D unresolved. The CDR3 is 13 amino acids. V was shortened by 6 bases and J by 6 bases, with 14 bases between the two germline ends. Germline V gene sequence: CDR1 LGHNA, CDR2 YSLEER.

A remark on this clonotype: This may be a read error: a much more frequent sequence differs by one nucleotide. The rearrangement links TRBV20-1 to TRBJ2-2, with a possible D match to TRBD2 (5 bases). The germline V gene encodes CDR1 DFQATT and CDR2 SNEGSKA (reference sequence). CDR3 length: 12 amino acids. CDR3 in DNA: TGCAGTGCTAGGGACTCCACCGGGAAGCTGTTTTTT. Its translation: CSARDSTGKLFF.

This chain links TRBV20-1 with TRBJ2-5; D unclear. Trimming removed 2 bases from V and 5 bases from J, with 18 bases in between. This CDR3 spans 15 amino acids. Germline values: CDR1 DFQATT, CDR2 SNEGSKA (reference sequence). The CDR3 bases are TGCAGTGCTAGAAAGGAAAGGTCGTTTCGGGAGACCCAGTACTTC. This encodes CSARKERSFRETQYF.

This clonotype was seen only a few times. Its ends do not fully match the called genes, so a read error is possible. The chain employs TRBV12-3 or TRBV12-4 and TRBJ1-6; possibly TRBD1 for D (5 bases). The CDR3 extends over 16 amino acids. The CDR3 spells CTSSFRGDSIGSPLHF. CDR3 DNA sequence: TGTACCAGCAGTTTTCGAGGGGACTCCATCGGATCACCCCTCCACTTT.

Note on this clonotype: Germline is not matched at one junction end, which may reflect a read error. The J gene is TRBJ2-1, the V gene TRBV29-1, with 8 positions matching TRBD1. Germline V lookup: CDR1 SQVTM, CDR2 ANQGSEA. CDR3 length: 17 residues. CDR3 region: CSVEPQGAFFDINEQFF. The DNA of the CDR3 is TGCAGCGTGGAACCTCAGGGGGCCTTTTTCGATATCAATGAGCAATTCTTC.

The V gene is TRBV7-9, the J gene TRBJ2-2; TRBD2 is a possible D gene (6 bases). Germline CDR1 reads SEHNR; CDR2 reads FQNEAQ (reference sequence). CDR3 length: 16 amino acids. Trimming cost V 5 bases and J 4 bases, with 17 bases left between them. This chain's CDR3 is CASSLRPPGSTGELFF. DNA for the CDR3: TGTGCCAGCAGCCTTCGACCACCCGGGAGCACCGGGGAGCTGTTTTTT.

Note on this clonotype: The junction departs from germline at one end; a sequencing error may be responsible. The chain is built from TRBV11-1 and TRBJ2-5; TRBD2 matches at 7 bases. This CDR3 is 17 amino acids long. Germline loops: CDR1 SGHAT, CDR2 FQDESV (reference sequence). The DNA for the CDR3 is TGTGCCAGCAACTTAGGCGGCGGGAGAGGGCTCGGAGAGACCCAGTACTTC. This encodes CASNLGGGRGLGETQYF. The whole variable domain, filled in from reference TRBV11-1 and TRBJ2-5, reads EAEVAQSPRYKITEKSQAVAFWCDPISGHATLYWYRQILGQGPELLVQFQDESVVDDSQLPKDRFSAERLKGVDSTLKIQPAELGDSAMYLCASNLGGGRGLGETQYFGPGTRLLVL.

A note on this clonotype: At one of its ends the junction is not consistent with the germline gene, which may arise from a read error. The rearrangement uses TRBV12-3 or TRBV12-4 and TRBJ2-7; D might be TRBD1 (6 bases). This CDR3 region has 14 residues. The CDR3 sequence is CASSFTGCSYEQYF. For the CDR3, the DNA is TGTGCCAGCAGTTTCACAGGGTGCTCCTATGAGCAGTACTTC.

About this clonotype: Germline and junction disagree at one end, which may indicate a read error. This chain uses TRBV7-9 with TRBJ1-4; D is uncertain. Germline V gene sequence: CDR1 SEHNR, CDR2 FQNEAQ (reference sequence). CDR3 size: 15 residues. The CDR3 loop is CASSASPATDEKLFF. CDR3 DNA sequence: TGTGCCAGCAGCGCCAGTCCCGCAACTGATGAAAAACTGTTTTTT.

This clonotype was picked up a small number of times. A much larger clone lies a single base off, so this may be a read error. This chain links TRBV30 with TRBJ1-5; 8 positions match TRBD1. The germline CDR1 and CDR2 sequences are GTSNPN and SVGIG (reference sequence). This CDR3 region has 13 residues. The CDR3 DNA is TGTGCCTGGTCGAGACAGGGGAATCAGGCCCAGCATTTT. It is translated as CAWSRQGNQAQHF.

The chain combines TRBV7-3 with TRBJ2-2; no firm D call. The CDR3 is 14 amino acids. Germline-derived CDR1 and CDR2 are SGHTA and FQGTGA. V was clipped by 5 bases and J by 6 bases, with 13 bases between them. The CDR3 nucleotides read TGTGCCAGCAGCCCCCAGAGGAGCTCCGGGGAGCTGTTTTTT. Amino acids: CASSPQRSSGELFF.

As to this clonotype: One end of the junction varies from germline; a read error may be responsible. V usage is TRBV12-3 or TRBV12-4 and J usage is TRBJ1-6; 7 bases map to TRBD1. This CDR3 is 17 amino acids long. CDR3 bases: TGTGCCAGCAGTTTTTTTGTCGGGGACAGTTATAATTCACACCTCCATTTT. It codes for CASSFFVGDSYNSHLHF.

The table lists this clonotype with a count of one. The junction departs from germline at one end; a sequencing error may be responsible. The chain links TRBV6-6 to TRBJ1-2, with D unclear. The CDR3 totals 14 residues. CDR1 and CDR2 (germline): MNHNY, SVGAGI (reference sequence). CDR3: CTSCQRQANYGYTF. The CDR3, as DNA: TGTACCAGTTGTCAGAGGCAGGCTAACTATGGCTACACCTTC.

The chain recombines TRBV19 with TRBJ2-1; 9 bases are a match to TRBD1. From germline, CDR1 is LNHDA and CDR2 SQIVND (reference sequence). The CDR3 sequence is 14 residues long. Trimming took 5 bases from V and 12 from J; bases not matched to a gene: 11. In DNA, the CDR3 is TGTGCCAGTAGTGCGCATGGACAGGGGACGAGGCAGTTCTTC. Translating it yields CASSAHGQGTRQFF.

This clonotype was counted a few times. The rearrangement links TRBV12-3 or TRBV12-4 to TRBJ2-7, with 7 bases lining up with TRBD2. This CDR3 contains 15 residues. After removal of 7 bases from V and 0 bases from J, the junction contained 9 bases not matched to a gene. The CDR3 is CASTSTSEASYEQYF. DNA of the CDR3: TGTGCCAGCACTTCCACTAGCGAGGCCTCCTACGAGCAGTACTTC.

Note on this clonotype: A junction end diverges from the germline sequence, so it may reflect a read error. The chain has TRBV6-1 and TRBJ1-1, with D possibly matching TRBD1 (5 bases). The CDR3 is made up of 14 amino acids. Germline V CDR1 and CDR2: MNHNS, SASEGT. CDR3 sequence reads: CANSEYRNETEAFF. The CDR3, as DNA: TGTGCCAACAGTGAGTACAGGAACGAGACTGAAGCTTTCTTT.

This clonotype was detected once. One base away lies a much larger clone, so this may be a sequencing read error. The chain has TRBV30 and TRBJ1-2; D remains unclear. This CDR3 contains 13 residues. V lost 8 bases and J lost 0, with 13 bases in between. Germline V gives CDR1 GTSNPN, CDR2 SVGIG (reference sequence). CDR3: CARTKTANYGYTF. The CDR3 DNA sequence: TGTGCCCGGACCAAAACGGCTAACTATGGCTACACCTTC.

With respect to this clonotype: Since no conserved phenylalanine or tryptophan closes the CDR3, a read error is the likely cause. This chain links TRBV12-5 with TRBJ1-1; a possible D gene is TRBD1 (6 bases). Trimming left V 6 bases short and J 7 bases short, with 15 bases between. Germline V gene lookup returns CDR1 LGHNT and CDR2 FRNRAP. This CDR3 is 13 amino acids long. The CDR3 here is CASGSLQGGEAFI. The CDR3 DNA reads as TGTGCTAGTGGCTCGTTACAGGGCGGTGAAGCTTTCATT.

To note about this clonotype: An end of the junction does not agree with germline; a read error may underlie this. V gene TRBV30 combines with J gene TRBJ2-3, with 7 bases lining up with TRBD2. The length of the CDR3 is 18 residues. Germline V CDR1 and CDR2: GTSNPN, SVGIG (reference sequence). CDR3: CAWRTTPGLVGGIDTQYF. For the CDR3, the DNA is TGTGCCTGGCGGACAACCCCAGGACTAGTGGGAGGAATAGATACACAGTATTTT.

By sample share, this clonotype is medium-sized (0.01 to 0.1%). The rearrangement joins TRBV29-1 to TRBJ1-1; 9 bases are shared with TRBD1. This CDR3 comprises 14 residues. Germline-derived CDR1 and CDR2 are SQVTM and ANQGSEA. Trimming at V came to 5 bases and at J to 6 bases, leaving 10 bases not matched to a gene. CDR3 sequence: CSVSSGTGMSEAFF. DNA of the CDR3: TGCAGCGTTTCCTCCGGGACAGGGATGTCTGAAGCTTTCTTT.